These 12 T cell receptor beta chains share one sample of origin, sequenced in a study of T cells in Graves' hyperthyroidism and ophthalmopathy. TCR beta CDR3 regions were amplified from RNA transcripts. Primed by the HTBI set, a first-round RT-PCR was run on the TCR CDR3. One entry per CDR3 protein, called by TCRdb with MiXCR from the multiplex PCR reads. The sample includes some 600,000 distinct CDR3 sequences, approximately 15% of them seen just once. Specimen: blood. The receptors here all came from a young woman with Graves' hyperthyroidism that later progressed to Graves' ophthalmopathy.

This clonotype was seen a handful of times. The J gene is TRBJ2-7, the V gene TRBV3-1; no definite D call. V dropped 2 bases and J dropped 4 bases, with 6 bases sitting between them. Germline V gene lookup returns CDR1 LGHDT and CDR2 YNNKEL (reference sequence). The length of the CDR3 is 12 residues. The chain's CDR3 is CASSQPKYEQYF. The CDR3, as DNA: TGTGCCAGCAGCCAACCTAAATACGAGCAGTACTTC.

This clonotype showed up many times. The J gene is TRBJ2-3, the V gene TRBV12-5; 7 positions match TRBD2. Trimming at V came to 9 bases and at J to 7 bases, leaving 16 bases not matched to a gene. The CDR3 spans 15 residues. The germline V gene has CDR1 LGHNT and CDR2 FRNRAP. The CDR3 spells CASQRMAGDPNTQYF. The CDR3 DNA sequence: TGTGCTAGCCAAAGGATGGCGGGAGATCCCAATACGCAGTATTTT.

Many counts were recorded for this clonotype. The chain couples TRBV28 to TRBJ1-5; 10 bases are shared with TRBD1. V dropped 6 bases and J dropped 1; count of bases not matched to a gene: 9. CDR1 is MDHEN and CDR2 is SYDVKM in the germline V gene. The CDR3 sequence is 17 residues long. CDR3 in amino acids: CASSSLGQGESNQPQHF. As DNA, the CDR3 is TGTGCCAGCAGCTCTCTCGGACAGGGGGAAAGCAATCAGCCCCAGCATTTT. The full variable domain, its missing parts supplied by reference TRBV28 and TRBJ1-5, is DVKVTQSSRYLVKRTGEKVFLECVQDMDHENMFWYRQDPGLGLRLIYFSYDVKMKEKGDIPEGYSVSREKKERFSLILESASTNQTSMYLCASSSLGQGESNQPQHFGDGTRLSIL.

This clonotype was detected ten times or more. The chain is built from TRBV6-1 and TRBJ1-1; D is unclear. V was clipped by 5 bases and J by 0 bases, with 10 bases between them. The germline V gene has CDR1 MNHNS and CDR2 SASEGT. The CDR3 extends over 14 amino acids. The CDR3 DNA sequence: TGTGCCAGCAGTTCTCCGGAGGTGAACACTGAAGCTTTCTTT. It specifies CASSSPEVNTEAFF.

In its sample, this clonotype was seen many times. In DNA form, the CDR3 reads TGTGCCAGCATAGGTCGTGAGGGTTCCTACGAGCAGTACTTC. Translated: CASIGREGSYEQYF. The V call is TRBV6-1, the J call TRBJ2-7; possibly TRBD2 for D (5 bases). V was shortened by 7 bases and J by 1 base, with 14 bases between the two germline ends. The germline gives CDR1 MNHNS, CDR2 SASEGT. This CDR3 has 14 amino acids.

The V and J genes are TRBV12-3 or TRBV12-4 and TRBJ1-1; TRBD1 might be the D (6 bases). Trimming cost V 6 bases and J 1 base, with 15 bases left between them. This CDR3 has 15 residues. The CDR3: CASRESGQRNTEAFF. The CDR3 region has the DNA TGTGCCAGCAGGGAGTCGGGACAACGGAACACTGAAGCTTTCTTT.

Many counts were recorded for this clonotype. This chain joins TRBV6-1 and TRBJ2-7, with 7 bases matching TRBD1. Germline CDR1 is MNHNS and CDR2 is SASEGT. CDR3 size: 13 residues. Trimming at V came to 5 bases and at J to 4 bases, leaving 5 bases not matched to a gene. The CDR3 is CASSQGESYEQYF. CDR3 DNA: TGTGCCAGCAGTCAGGGGGAGTCTTACGAGCAGTACTTC.

This clonotype was found many times. This sequence joins TRBV12-3 or TRBV12-4 and TRBJ1-1, with D unclear. The CDR3 is made up of 13 amino acids. V was trimmed by 3 bases and J by 1 base, leaving 6 bases between them. The DNA for the CDR3 is TGTGCCAGCAGTTTGGCAGCGAACACTGAAGCTTTCTTT. Translation: CASSLAANTEAFF.

This clonotype was seen many times. This sequence joins TRBV29-1 and TRBJ2-7; TRBD1 aligns across 8 bases. Germline V CDR1 and CDR2: SQVTM, ANQGSEA. This CDR3 spans 12 amino acids. The ends lost 6 bases at V and 5 bases at J; junction bases unmatched: 6. The CDR3 DNA is TGCAGCGTCGGACAGGGCGGCGACGAGCAGTACTTC. It is translated as CSVGQGGDEQYF.

This clonotype was seen repeatedly, ten times or more. V gene TRBV30 combines with J gene TRBJ1-4, with 8 positions matching TRBD1. The CDR3 has 13 residues. Germline CDR1 and CDR2: GTSNPN and SVGIG (reference sequence). Trimming took 5 bases from V and 8 from J; bases not matched to a gene: 7. The CDR3 DNA reads as TGTGCCTGGTATGGGCAGGGGGCCGAAAAACTGTTTTTT. Amino acid sequence: CAWYGQGAEKLFF.

The sample holds a few counts of this clonotype. The chain combines TRBV10-1 with TRBJ2-3, with TRBD2 matching over 9 bases. The CDR3 runs 13 residues. CDR1 WNHNN and CDR2 SYGVQD come from the germline V gene (reference sequence). CDR3: CVGEAGGKDTQYF. The CDR3 region has the DNA TGCGTAGGGGAAGCGGGAGGAAAAGATACGCAGTATTTT.

This clonotype was counted at least ten times. This chain links TRBV2 with TRBJ2-5; TRBD2 agrees at 7 bases. J lost 5 bases, V lost 6 bases, and 12 bases had no gene match. Germline V CDR1 and CDR2: SNHLY, FYNNEI. CDR3 length equals 15 residues. The CDR3, as DNA: TGTGCCAGCAGGGGGGGAGCGGGATCTAGGGAGACCCAGTACTTC. Amino acid sequence: CASRGGAGSRETQYF.